A selection of T cell receptor beta chains follows, all from one sample in a study of blood T cells in healthy people across ages. TCRdb recomputed calls from the 5' RACE reads with MiXCR, one row per CDR3 protein. Here the sample spans 600,000 to 850,000 distinct CDR3 sequences, roughly two fifths being singletons. The source material was blood. These receptors were collected from an older woman in good health. CDR3s include the opening cysteine and the closing phenylalanine or tryptophan. A D gene is named only where the DNA matches it firmly. Not all rows give a size; the values are once, few, many and, for expanded clones, a class.

j_call clone_size d_call v_call cdr3_nt cdr3_aa
TRBJ2-5 NA TRBD2 TRBV3-1 TGTGCCAGCAGCCAAGTGATAGCGGGAGCAACGGAGACCCAGTACTTC CASSQVIAGATETQYF
TRBJ1-5 NA NA TRBV3-1 TGTGCCAGCAGCCAGTACGGTCAGCCCCAGCATTTT CASSQYGQPQHF
TRBJ2-1 NA NA TRBV3-1 TGTGCCAGCAGCCAAGGCCGGCTGGCCTCCTACAATGAGCAGTTCTTC CASSQGRLASYNEQFF
TRBJ2-3 few TRBD2 TRBV7-3 TGTGCCAGCAGCGCGGGAGTCCCAAGCACAGATACGCAGTATTTT CASSAGVPSTDTQYF
TRBJ2-7 NA NA TRBV7-2 TGTGCCAGCAGCTTAGTCGATCAGGGCAGCGAGCAGTACTTC CASSLVDQGSEQYF
TRBJ2-1 NA NA TRBV5-1 TGCGCCAGCAGCTTGGATGGTGGGTTCGGTGAGCAGTTCTTC CASSLDGGFGEQFF
TRBJ2-1 few NA TRBV21-1 TGTGCCAGCAGCAAAAACCAGCACCAGGGGTTAAACTGTTACAATGAGCAGTTCTTC CASSKNQHQGLNCYNEQFF
TRBJ1-1 NA NA TRBV7-9 TGTGCCAGCAGCTTAGAAGGCCTGGTTGGCACTGAAGCTTTCTTT CASSLEGLVGTEAFF
TRBJ2-4 NA TRBD1 TRBV7-2 TGTGCCAGCAGCGTCAGACAGGGTGAGGGAAACATTCAGTACTTC CASSVRQGEGNIQYF
TRBJ1-4 NA TRBD1 TRBV10-3 TGTGCCATCAGTCCGGGACAGGATAATGAAAAACTGTTTTTT CAISPGQDNEKLFF
TRBJ2-3 NA TRBD2 TRBV20-1 TGCAGTATAGCGGGAATAGACGGAGATACGCAGTATTTT CSIAGIDGDTQYF
TRBJ2-2 NA NA TRBV6-5 TGTGCCAGCAGCCCCTTAGCGAACACCGGGGAGCTGTTTTTT CASSPLANTGELFF
TRBJ2-1 NA TRBD2 TRBV3-1 TGTGCCAGCAGCCCCTTGACTAGCCTGACCTACAATGAGCAGTTCTTC CASSPLTSLTYNEQFF
TRBJ2-7 NA NA TRBV7-9 TGTGCCAGCAGCGGGGTTCGAGGGATCCGTAGCTCCTACGAGCAGTACTTC CASSGVRGIRSSYEQYF
TRBJ1-6 NA TRBD1 TRBV18 TGTGCCAGCTCACCCGGACAGGGAGATAATTCACCCCTCCACTTT CASSPGQGDNSPLHF
TRBJ2-7 NA TRBD2 TRBV11-3 TGTGCCAGCAGCTTCGGGACTAGCGCCTACGAGCAGTACTTC CASSFGTSAYEQYF
TRBJ2-7 few TRBD2 TRBV3-1 TGTGCCAGCAGCCAAGGGGTTAGCGGGGCCTACGAGCAGTACTTC CASSQGVSGAYEQYF
TRBJ2-5 few NA TRBV14 TGTGCCAGCAGCCAATTCCAGACCCAGTACTTC CASSQFQTQYF
TRBJ2-5 NA NA TRBV7-9 TGTGCCAGCAGCCCAGGGACGCCGGAGACCCAGTACTTC CASSPGTPETQYF
TRBJ2-4 few TRBD2 TRBV9 TGTGCCAGCAGCCCCTCTCCGGGGGGGCCCGACAAAAACATTCAGTACTTC CASSPSPGGPDKNIQYF
TRBJ2-7 many NA TRBV5-6 TGTGCCAGCAGCTTGTACGGGTTCGAGCAGTACTTC CASSLYGFEQYF
TRBJ2-5 NA NA TRBV4-2 TGTGCCAGCGGCCAAGATACCTCTCAAGAGACCCAGTACTTC CASGQDTSQETQYF
TRBJ2-3 NA TRBD1 TRBV14 TGTGCCAGCAGCCCGGGACAGGGGTGTACAGATACGCAGTATTTT CASSPGQGCTDTQYF
TRBJ2-5 NA NA TRBV18 TGTGCCAGCAGCCCTGGGGGGCCAGAGACCCAGTACTTC CASSPGGPETQYF
TRBJ1-1 few NA TRBV10-3 TGTGCCTCTACTCGGGAGACAGGGAACACTGAAGCTTTCTTT CASTRETGNTEAFF
TRBJ1-4 few TRBD1 TRBV5-1 TGCGCCAGCAGCATAGGGACAGGGGGCGGTGAAAAACTGTTTTTT CASSIGTGGGEKLFF
TRBJ2-1 NA NA TRBV11-1 TGTGCCAGCAGCCCCCGACGGAACTACGAGCGGTACTTC CASSPRRNYERYF
TRBJ1-2 NA NA TRBV11-2 TGTGCCAGCAGCACGATTCGACAGGACACTAACTATGGCTACACCTTC CASSTIRQDTNYGYTF
TRBJ1-1 NA TRBD1 TRBV28 TGTGCCAGCAGTTTAAAGTTTGGGACAGGGGTCACTGAAGCTTTCTTT CASSLKFGTGVTEAFF
TRBJ2-3 NA NA TRBV10-3 TGTGCCATCAGAGATCCGGGGGGCACAGATACGCAGTATTTT CAIRDPGGTDTQYF
TRBJ2-7 NA NA TRBV29-1 TGCAGCGTTGAAAAGTCTGAATACAATGAGCAGTACTTC CSVEKSEYNEQYF
TRBJ1-2 few NA TRBV5-1 TGCGCCAGCAGCTTGGGTGGAGGGCAAAGCTATGGCTACACCTTC CASSLGGGQSYGYTF
TRBJ1-3 NA NA TRBV20-1 TGCAGTGCGGTAGTATGGGGAAACACCATATATTTT CSAVVWGNTIYF
TRBJ2-5 few TRBD2 TRBV28 TGTGCCAGCAGTCCCGGTAGCGGGGAGGAGACCCAGTACTTC CASSPGSGEETQYF
TRBJ2-5 NA NA TRBV27 TGTGCCAGCAGTCCCTTAGGGAGTGGCGAGACCCAGTACTTC CASSPLGSGETQYF
TRBJ1-5 NA NA TRBV6-1 TGTGCCAGCAGACATGGACAGCCCTGGGGCTATAGCAATCAGCCCCAGCATTTT CASRHGQPWGYSNQPQHF
TRBJ2-3 NA TRBD2 TRBV4-1 TGCGCCAGCAGCCAAGACGCGGGGGGGGACACAGATACGCAGTATTTT CASSQDAGGDTDTQYF
TRBJ2-1 NA NA TRBV6-5 TGTGCCAGCAGTTACTCGGGGTTATCAGTCAATGAGCAGTTCTTC CASSYSGLSVNEQFF
TRBJ2-1 few TRBD1 TRBV6-2/TRBV6-3 TGTGCCAGCACAACCGGAGGGACAGGGTACGATGAGCAGTTCTTC CASTTGGTGYDEQFF
TRBJ1-6 NA TRBD1 TRBV20-1 TGCAGTGCTAGAGGCCCGGACAGGGGCAAAGTAGAATCACCCCTCCACTTT CSARGPDRGKVESPLHF
TRBJ1-2 once TRBD1 TRBV20-1 TGCAGTGCCAGGGACAGTTTCTATGGCTACACCTTC CSARDSFYGYTF
TRBJ2-3 NA NA TRBV24-1 TGTGCCACCAGTGCAGCAGCACACGCTAAGGGGGATACGCAGTATTTT CATSAAAHAKGDTQYF
TRBJ2-1 NA TRBD2 TRBV4-3 TGCGCCAGCAGCTCCCAAGCCGCTAGCGGGAGTTTCAATGAGCAGTTCTTC CASSSQAASGSFNEQFF
TRBJ2-5 NA NA TRBV20-1 TGCAGTGCTCAACCCAGCGGAGTCAGGGAGACCCAGTACTTC CSAQPSGVRETQYF
TRBJ2-7 NA NA TRBV30 TGTGTCTGGAGTGTACCTAAAACCTACGAGCAGTACTTC CVWSVPKTYEQYF
TRBJ1-5 NA TRBD1 TRBV18 TGTGCCAGCTCACAAACAGGGGGCGCAGGGCAGCCCCAGCATTTT CASSQTGGAGQPQHF
TRBJ1-1 NA NA TRBV6-1 TGTGCCAGCAGTGAGCAGATAATGAACACTGAAGCTTTCTTT CASSEQIMNTEAFF
TRBJ2-5 once TRBD1 TRBV6-1 TGTGCCAGCAGTGAATGGTTGACAGGGGACAAAGAGACCCAGTACTTC CASSEWLTGDKETQYF
TRBJ2-1 few NA TRBV7-2 TGTGCCAGCAGTGCCGACGGTGCCGTGGAGCAGTTCTTC CASSADGAVEQFF
TRBJ1-6 NA NA TRBV27 TGTGCCAGCAGTCCGACATCCTATTCACCCCTCCACTTT CASSPTSYSPLHF
TRBJ2-7 many NA TRBV7-2 TGTGCCAGCAGCTTAGTGGGCGGGGACTCCTACGAGCAGTACTTC CASSLVGGDSYEQYF
TRBJ2-1 many TRBD2 TRBV20-1 TGCAGTGCTAGAGCGAGCGGGGGGACCTACAATGAGCAGTTCTTC CSARASGGTYNEQFF